One and the same sample provided the 9 T cell receptor beta chains below, sequenced in a study of blood T cell repertoires in COVID-19. Profiled with immunoSEQ multiplex PCR; TCRdb holds only in-frame clones, not every one. This table has 450,000 or so clones, about 90% appearing once. Sequencing was carried out using peripheral blood. All receptors come from a man aged 18 to 29 with COVID-19, enrolled during active disease.

The chain couples TRBV3-1 (or the pseudogene TRBV3-2) to TRBJ1-2; tentative D call: TRBD1 (5 bases). There are 13 residues in the CDR3. CDR1 is LGHDT and CDR2 is YNNKEL in the germline V gene (reference sequence). Trimming shortened V by 0 bases and J by 6 bases, and 8 bases separated the two germline ends. This chain's CDR3 is CASSQDAGNGYTF. CDR3 DNA: TGTGCCAGCAGCCAAGATGCAGGGAATGGCTACACCTTC.

V and J are TRBV5-4 and TRBJ1-2; perhaps TRBD1 as D (6 bases). From germline, CDR1 is SGHNT and CDR2 YYREEE (reference sequence). V shed 4 bases and J shed 0 bases, with 13 bases lying between them. This CDR3 region has 15 residues. The CDR3 DNA reads TGTGCCAGCAGCGCCCGGACAGTAGCTAACTATGGCTACACCTTC. Encoded protein: CASSARTVANYGYTF.

J is TRBJ2-5 and V is TRBV28, with 9 bases fitting TRBD1. The length of the CDR3 is 15 residues. Looked up from germline, CDR1 is MDHEN and CDR2 is SYDVKM. The V gene end was trimmed by 5 bases and the J gene end by 5 bases; junction bases not matched to a gene: 9. The CDR3 bases are TGTGCCAGCAGTGGAACCGGGACAGGGAGGGAGACCCAGTACTTC. Translation: CASSGTGTGRETQYF.

This clone has just a few counts. The V gene is TRBV5-1, the J gene TRBJ1-2; 9 nucleotides match TRBD1. V dropped 5 bases and J dropped 5; count of bases not matched to a gene: 10. Germline values: CDR1 SGHRS, CDR2 YFSETQ. This CDR3 contains 15 residues. The DNA for the CDR3 is TGCGCCAGCAGGCAAGACACAGGGGGCAGGTATGGCTACACCTTC. This translates into CASRQDTGGRYGYTF.

J is TRBJ2-5 and V is TRBV27; 7 positions match TRBD1. CDR1 is MNHEY and CDR2 is SMNVEV in the germline V gene (reference sequence). The trim removed 6 bases at V and 7 bases at J, leaving 11 bases unmatched. CDR3 length equals 14 residues. CDR3 sequence reads: CASRPVGQLLTQYF. CDR3 coding DNA: TGTGCCAGCAGACCCGTGGGACAGTTACTGACCCAGTACTTC.

The V call is TRBV10-3, the J call TRBJ2-7; the match to TRBD1 covers 8 bases. Trimming cost V 4 bases and J 2 bases; bases outside gene matches: 10. Germline values: CDR1 ENHRY, CDR2 SYGVKD. The CDR3 has 16 residues. CDR3 in amino acids: CAISGTPGTGAYEQYF. The CDR3 DNA reads TGTGCCATCAGTGGGACCCCTGGGACAGGAGCCTACGAGCAGTACTTC.

J is TRBJ2-3 and V is TRBV11-3; D perhaps matches TRBD2 (6 bases). The CDR3 runs 14 residues. Germline V gene data show CDR1 as SGHNT and CDR2 as YENEEA. Deletions cut 1 base from V and 4 bases from J, with 9 bases between. In DNA, the CDR3 is TGTGCCAGCAGCTTAGCCGGCGGGGCAGATACGCAGTATTTT. Translating gives CASSLAGGADTQYF.

V is TRBV7-8 and J is TRBJ2-3, with 9 nucleotides matching TRBD2. This CDR3 contains 18 residues. Germline V gene sequence: CDR1 SGHVS, CDR2 FQNEAQ. V shed 5 bases, J shed 0 bases, and the junction held 12 bases outside the gene matches. CDR3 DNA: TGTGCCAGCAGCACACCTAGCGGGACTCATCTAAGCACAGATACGCAGTATTTT. Amino acids: CASSTPSGTHLSTDTQYF.

The chain carries TRBV18 and TRBJ2-3, with a weak D call TRBD2 (5 bases). Trimming shortened V by 6 bases and J by 2 bases, and 12 bases separated the two germline ends. Germline V gene data show CDR1 as KGHSH and CDR2 as LQKENI. The CDR3 has 14 amino acids. In DNA form, the CDR3 reads TGTGCCAGCTCGCCGAGACGGGACACAGATACGCAGTATTTT. It codes for CASSPRRDTDTQYF.